This T cell receptor beta chain was obtained from a study of T-cell memory formation after mild COVID-19. Overall study context: TCR clustering was largely donor specific.

As concerns this clonotype: The target antigen is unknown.

Study-wide points: Shrinking CD4+ clones were chiefly CM and EM; CD8+ ones were chiefly EMRA. Pre-infection memory already had some responding clones, implying cross-reactive memory joined.

The germline CDR1 and CDR2 sequences are PRHDT and FYEKMQ (reference sequence). This CDR3 has 14 amino acids. V lost 3 bases and J lost 0, with 8 bases in between. The 5'RACE method, run with constant-segment primers, produced TCR alpha and TCR beta cDNA libraries (carrying sample barcodes and UMIs). TCRdb passed the 5' RACE reads through MiXCR, listing each CDR3 protein once. Found here are around 440,000 distinct CDR3 sequences, 15% to 20% of them singletons; the top ten hold approximately 13%. V and J are TRBV13 and TRBJ1-1; D unclear. The sequenced sample consisted of PBMCs or a T cell subset sorted from them (not recorded which). The TCR was taken from an adult woman who had mild COVID-19 (a few samples of this study predate the infection). Cell type and time point are not known. The CDR3 DNA follows: TGTGCCAGCAGCTTTACTGCGCTGAACACTGAAGCTTTCTTT. As protein: CASSFTALNTEAFF. Combining the CDR3 with reference TRBV13 and TRBJ1-1 gives the whole variable domain AAGVIQSPRHLIKEKRETATLKCYPIPRHDTVYWYQQGPGQDPQFLISFYEKMQSDKGSIPDRFSAQQFSDYHSELNMSSLELGDSALYFCASSFTALNTEAFFGQGTRLTVV.